The 27 T cell receptor beta chains listed next were all sequenced from one sample in a study of T cell repertoires in cytomegalovirus infection. Via MiXCR, TCRdb re-called the reads, giving one row per CDR3 protein. The sample lists approximately 500,000 distinct CDR3 sequences; 15% to 20% were seen once. The material sequenced was CD8+ T cells from PBMCs. These TCRs come from a human donor in good health (CMV status not recorded). Some clones in this sample may be carry-over from other donors' samples.

This clonotype came up many times. This chain connects TRBV7-9 to TRBJ1-2; maybe TRBD1 (5 bases). With 1 base removed from V and 6 bases from J, the gap between germline ends came to 18 bases. In germline, CDR1 is SEHNR, CDR2 FQNEAQ (reference sequence). This CDR3 contains 16 residues. The CDR3 reads CASSLGGYSGADGYTF. The DNA for the CDR3 is TGTGCCAGCAGCTTAGGAGGGTACAGCGGGGCGGATGGCTACACCTTC.

This clonotype was counted many times. The rearrangement links TRBV12-3 or TRBV12-4 to TRBJ2-1; D is perhaps TRBD2 (6 bases). Trimming took off 0 bases at V and 8 bases at J, with 11 bases between the two ends. CDR3 length: 14 residues. The CDR3, as DNA: TGTGCCAGCAGTTTAGCGGGAGGTGTCCATGAGCAGTTCTTC. Translating gives CASSLAGGVHEQFF.

This clonotype has a count of ten or more. This chain links TRBV10-3 with TRBJ1-5, with 8 bases lining up with TRBD1. The V and J ends lost 5 bases and 0 bases, in that order; junction bases with no gene match: 9. CDR1 is ENHRY, CDR2 SYGVKD, per germline. This CDR3 is 17 amino acids long. CDR3 residues: CAISSTGDRGSNQPQHF. The CDR3 DNA reads TGTGCCATCAGTTCGACGGGAGACAGGGGTAGCAATCAGCCCCAGCATTTT.

This clonotype was seen ten or more times. The chain couples TRBV7-8 to TRBJ2-3, with a weak D call TRBD1 (6 bases). The V end lost 5 bases, the J end lost 2 bases, and 14 bases lay between the germline ends. Germline CDR1 is SGHVS and CDR2 is FQNEAQ. The CDR3 has 15 residues. CDR3 protein: CASSGGQLLTDTQYF. The CDR3 DNA sequence: TGTGCCAGCAGCGGGGGACAACTCCTCACAGATACGCAGTATTTT.

This sequence joins TRBV5-1 and TRBJ2-3; 9 bases are a match to TRBD2. This CDR3 contains 14 residues. Trimming removed 5 bases from V and 2 bases from J; junction bases left unmatched: 3. Germline CDR1 is SGHRS and CDR2 is YFSETQ. The CDR3 DNA is TGCGCCAGCAGACAGCGGGGGGCCACAGATACGCAGTATTTT. This translates into CASRQRGATDTQYF.

This clonotype was detected many times. J is TRBJ1-1 and V is TRBV4-1; D gene ambiguous. Trimming took off 1 base at V and 0 bases at J, with 9 bases between the two ends. Germline lookup yields CDR1 MGHRA and CDR2 YSYEKL. The CDR3 has 15 amino acids. The DNA for the CDR3 is TGCGCCAGCAGCCAAGTAACTCCTCTGAACACTGAAGCTTTCTTT. The encoded protein is CASSQVTPLNTEAFF.

The V and J genes are TRBV27 and TRBJ2-3; D gene ambiguous. V lost 0 bases to trimming and J lost 4 bases, with 11 bases between them. The V gene's germline CDR1 is MNHEY and CDR2 SMNVEV (reference sequence). CDR3 size: 15 residues. The CDR3 DNA reads TGTGCCAGCAGTTTATCGGCGAGGAACGCAGATACGCAGTATTTT. It specifies CASSLSARNADTQYF.

This clonotype has a handful of counts. J is TRBJ2-7 and V is TRBV19, with D maybe TRBD1 (5 bases). V lost 5 bases and J 0 bases, leaving 23 bases between the germline ends. The CDR3 is 18 amino acids. Germline CDR1 and CDR2: LNHDA and SQIVND (reference sequence). CDR3 region: CASSQLPSRALTSYEQYF. The DNA of the CDR3 is TGTGCCAGTAGTCAACTCCCCTCCAGGGCCCTGACCTCCTACGAGCAGTACTTC.

The chain joins TRBV28 to TRBJ2-3, with a possible D match to TRBD2 (6 bases). The CDR3 spans 15 residues. Trimming took off 7 bases at V and 1 base at J, with 15 bases between the two ends. From germline, CDR1 is MDHEN and CDR2 SYDVKM. The CDR3 is CASTTLRGGTDTQYF. The CDR3 region has the DNA TGTGCCAGCACGACTCTTCGCGGGGGCACAGATACGCAGTATTTT.

As regards this clonotype: A much larger clone lies a single base off, so this may be a read error. The genes are TRBV7-9 and TRBJ1-2, with D hard to call. The CDR3 totals 13 residues. CDR1 and CDR2 from the germline V gene are SEHNR and FQNEAQ (reference sequence). The CDR3 bases are TGTGCCAGCAGCTTACAGCCTAACTTTGGCTACACCTTC. Amino acid sequence: CASSLQPNFGYTF.

At least ten counts were recorded for this clonotype. V and J are TRBV27 and TRBJ1-1; 7 bases map to TRBD1. J lost 1 base, V lost 6 bases, and 14 bases had no gene match. CDR1 and CDR2 from the germline V gene are MNHEY and SMNVEV (reference sequence). The CDR3 extends over 17 amino acids. CDR3 loop: CASSLGRQGAKNTEAFF. CDR3 DNA sequence: TGTGCCAGCAGCCTTGGGCGACAGGGCGCGAAGAACACTGAAGCTTTCTTT.

This chain uses TRBV4-1 with TRBJ2-3; TRBD1 might be the D (5 bases). The CDR3 contains 16 residues. V was cut by 0 bases and J by 5 bases, with 15 bases left in between. Germline V gene data show CDR1 as MGHRA and CDR2 as YSYEKL. In DNA form, the CDR3 reads TGCGCCAGCAGCCAAGATCCAGGGTCGCTGGGAGATACGCAGTATTTT. Amino acid sequence: CASSQDPGSLGDTQYF.

This clonotype came up many times. The J gene is TRBJ2-5, the V gene TRBV7-6; a possible D gene is TRBD2 (5 bases). The CDR3 sequence is 13 residues long. CDR1 SGHVS and CDR2 FNYEAQ come from the germline V gene. Trimming cost V 2 bases and J 5 bases, with 9 bases left between them. In DNA, the CDR3 is TGTGCCAGCAGCTTACCACAGCGGGAGACCCAGTACTTC. Translating it yields CASSLPQRETQYF.

The chain joins TRBV14 to TRBJ2-5; 10 bases are a match to TRBD2. This CDR3 has 17 residues. J gave up 1 base and V 1 base, and 6 bases lay outside the gene matches. The V gene's germline CDR1 is SGHDN and CDR2 FVKESK. The DNA for the CDR3 is TGTGCCAGCAGCCAAGGGCCAGCGGGGGGGCTCCAAGAGACCCAGTACTTC. Translation gives CASSQGPAGGLQETQYF.

This sequence joins TRBV12-3 or TRBV12-4 and TRBJ2-2, with TRBD2 identical over 14 bases. The CDR3 spans 22 residues. Trimming at V came to 7 bases and at J to 0 bases, leaving 19 bases not matched to a gene. As DNA, the CDR3 is TGTGCCAGCACCCCGAATTACCCAGGGACTAGCGGGGGCGATTCGAACACCGGGGAGCTGTTTTTT. Residues: CASTPNYPGTSGGDSNTGELFF.

The sample holds many counts of this clonotype. The gene calls are TRBV7-2 and TRBJ1-2; 7 bases map to TRBD1. This CDR3 is built from 14 residues. Trimming took 5 bases from V and 8 from J; bases not matched to a gene: 11. Germline V gene sequence: CDR1 SGHTA, CDR2 FQGNSA. The CDR3 DNA sequence: TGTGCCAGCAGCCAGAAGTGGGGGACAGCAGGCTACACCTTC. Translation gives CASSQKWGTAGYTF.

This clonotype was counted many times. The CDR3 region has the DNA TGTGCCAGCAAACCGGACAGGGGGAGGTACGAGCAGTACTTC. Its translation is CASKPDRGRYEQYF. This chain uses TRBV6-1 with TRBJ2-7, with 10 bases fitting TRBD1. The J segment lost 4 bases and the V segment lost 7 bases, leaving 7 bases of the junction unmatched. Germline V gene data show CDR1 as MNHNS and CDR2 as SASEGT. The CDR3 spans 14 residues.

This clonotype was observed a few times. CDR3 nucleotides: TGCAGCGTAGCCGGGACAGGGGGCCCAAACTATGGCTACACCTTC. Protein sequence: CSVAGTGGPNYGYTF. This sequence joins TRBV29-1 and TRBJ1-2, with 12 bases matching TRBD1. The V segment lost 6 bases and the J segment 2 bases; nucleotides outside the gene matches: 7. The CDR3 runs to 15 residues. From germline, CDR1 is SQVTM and CDR2 ANQGSEA.

This clonotype was counted at least ten times. The chain combines TRBV4-2 with TRBJ1-5, with TRBD1 as a possible D gene (5 bases). Germline V gene sequence: CDR1 LGHNA, CDR2 YNFKEQ. Trimming removed 3 bases at V and 2 bases at J, with 11 bases between. This CDR3 comprises 15 residues. CDR3 region: CASSQGVIGNQPQHF. In DNA, the CDR3 is TGTGCCAGCAGCCAGGGGGTAATAGGCAATCAGCCCCAGCATTTT.

This clonotype was found many times. J is TRBJ1-5 and V is TRBV6-6, with D unclear. Per germline, CDR1 MNHNY and CDR2 SVGAGI (reference sequence). This CDR3 is 11 amino acids long. V lost 7 bases and J 6 bases, leaving 7 bases between the germline ends. CDR3 DNA sequence: TGTGCCAGCAACGACGGTCAGCCCCAGCATTTT. It yields the protein CASNDGQPQHF.

This clonotype was detected ten times or more. The gene calls are TRBV15 and TRBJ2-2; weak D call: TRBD2 (6 bases). V lost 1 base and J 2 bases, leaving 11 bases between the germline ends. This CDR3 is built from 16 residues. The germline V gene has CDR1 LNHNV and CDR2 YYDKDF (reference sequence). The CDR3 DNA reads TGTGCCACCAGCAGAGCGCGGGACCCTAACACCGGGGAGCTGTTTTTT. Translating gives CATSRARDPNTGELFF. The full variable domain, in which reference TRBV15 and TRBJ2-2 provide the parts outside the CDR3, is DAMVIQNPRYQVTQFGKPVTLSCSQTLNHNVMYWYQQKSSQAPKLLFHYYDKDFNNEADTPDNFQSRRPNTSFCFLDIRSPGLGDTAMYLCATSRARDPNTGELFFGEGSRLTVL.

This chain connects TRBV7-9 to TRBJ2-7; no clear D. Germline CDR1 and CDR2: SEHNR and FQNEAQ (reference sequence). Trimming cost V 5 bases and J 6 bases, with 14 bases left between them. The CDR3 has 13 amino acids. CDR3 loop: CASSGNGVVEQYF. The CDR3, as DNA: TGTGCCAGCAGCGGGAATGGGGTGGTCGAGCAGTACTTC.

A few counts support this clonotype. The chain uses TRBV7-9 and TRBJ1-4; 9 nucleotides match TRBD1. Germline loops: CDR1 SEHNR, CDR2 FQNEAQ (reference sequence). CDR3 length equals 14 residues. J gave up 5 bases and V 5 bases, and 3 bases lay outside the gene matches. CDR3 bases: TGTGCCAGCAGCCGGGACAGGGTAAATGAAAAACTGTTTTTT. It is translated as CASSRDRVNEKLFF. Variable domain in full (rest from reference TRBV7-9 and TRBJ1-4): DTGVSQNPRHKITKRGQNVTFRCDPISEHNRLYWYRQTLGQGPEFLTYFQNEAQLEKSRLLSDRFSAERPKGSFSTLEIQRTEQGDSAMYLCASSRDRVNEKLFFGSGTQLSVL.

This clonotype was seen at least ten times. The chain combines TRBV12-3 or TRBV12-4 with TRBJ2-3; 7 bases match TRBD1. Trimming took 6 bases from V and 0 from J; bases not matched to a gene: 9. The length of the CDR3 is 16 residues. The CDR3 region is CASSPTGKVSTDTQYF. The CDR3 DNA reads as TGTGCCAGCAGCCCGACAGGGAAAGTGAGCACAGATACGCAGTATTTT.

This clonotype was observed at least ten times. The CDR3 coding sequence is TGTGCCAGCTCCGAATTAGACGGGAGCAATCAGCCCCAGCATTTT. Protein product: CASSELDGSNQPQHF. This chain joins TRBV6-1 and TRBJ1-5; D is ambiguous. The V and J ends lost 8 bases and 1 base respectively, with 15 bases between them. CDR3 length: 15 residues. CDR1 and CDR2 (germline): MNHNS, SASEGT.

This chain links TRBV5-1 with TRBJ1-5, with 7 bases matching TRBD1. V shed 4 bases, J shed 9 bases, and the junction held 10 bases outside the gene matches. Germline loops: CDR1 SGHRS, CDR2 YFSETQ. This CDR3 is 14 amino acids long. CDR3 residues: CASSPETGLGPQHF. CDR3 nucleotides: TGCGCCAGCAGCCCGGAGACAGGGCTGGGGCCCCAGCATTTT.

The V and J genes are TRBV4-1 and TRBJ1-1, with no clear D. This CDR3 spans 13 amino acids. Trimming removed 0 bases at V and 3 bases at J, with 5 bases between. The germline V gene encodes CDR1 MGHRA and CDR2 YSYEKL. The CDR3 loop is CASSQEPDTEAFF. The CDR3 DNA reads as TGCGCCAGCAGCCAAGAGCCGGACACTGAAGCTTTCTTT.